The rows below give T cell receptor beta chains drawn from one sample of a study of spatial heterogeneity in lung cancer. Via MiXCR, TCRdb re-called the 5' RACE reads, giving one row per CDR3 protein. The sample lists more than 25,000 distinct CDR3 sequences; more than 5.5% were seen once. The sample in question was lung tumor tissue, obtained at surgery. These receptors all come from a male donor with early-stage non-small cell lung cancer. Both conserved end residues are part of each CDR3. Fields, in order: J gene, clone size, V gene, D gene, CDR3 protein, CDR3 DNA. The D gene is left open where the match is weak. The size entry is marked missing in some rows and otherwise reads once, few, many or a size class.

>TRBJ1-5|NA|TRBV7-2|NA
CASSLEVYSNQPQHF
TGTGCCAGCAGCTTAGAAGTGTATAGCAATCAGCCCCAGCATTTT
>TRBJ1-2|NA|TRBV2|TRBD1
CASSEEQGAAYGYTF
TGTGCCAGCAGTGAAGAACAGGGGGCGGCCTATGGCTACACCTTC
>TRBJ2-2|NA|TRBV10-3|TRBD1
CAISDDRATGELFF
TGTGCCATCAGTGATGACAGGGCCACCGGGGAGCTGTTTTTT
>TRBJ1-2|many|TRBV20-1|NA
CSARDRRGLNYGYTF
TGCAGTGCTAGAGATCGTAGGGGCCTTAACTATGGCTACACCTTC
>TRBJ2-5|many|TRBV12-3/TRBV12-4|NA
CASSLEGVQETQYF
TGTGCCAGCAGTTTAGAGGGCGTCCAAGAGACCCAGTACTTC
>TRBJ2-1|few|TRBV21-1|NA
CASSNEGKRLNEQFF
TGTGCCAGCAGCAACGAGGGAAAGAGGTTGAATGAGCAGTTCTTC
>TRBJ2-4|many|TRBV30|NA
CAWSVGSAGNIQYF
TGTGCCTGGAGTGTAGGGTCGGCAGGAAACATTCAGTACTTC
>TRBJ2-5|many|TRBV6-2/TRBV6-3|TRBD2
CASTAGGSETQYF
TGTGCCAGCACGGCGGGGGGTTCGGAGACCCAGTACTTC
>TRBJ2-3|many|TRBV2|NA
CAGGAQGTKDTQYF
TGTGCCGGGGGGGCCCAGGGTACGAAAGATACGCAGTATTTT
>TRBJ2-1|many|TRBV28|NA
CASSTRNYNEQFF
TGTGCCAGCAGCACTAGAAACTACAATGAGCAGTTCTTC
>TRBJ2-6|many|TRBV29-1|NA
CSVETGNGANVLTF
TGCAGCGTTGAAACAGGGAATGGGGCCAACGTCCTGACTTTC
>TRBJ1-2|few|TRBV20-1|TRBD1
CSAKTLDRDYGYTF
TGCAGTGCTAAGACCCTGGACAGGGACTATGGCTACACCTTC